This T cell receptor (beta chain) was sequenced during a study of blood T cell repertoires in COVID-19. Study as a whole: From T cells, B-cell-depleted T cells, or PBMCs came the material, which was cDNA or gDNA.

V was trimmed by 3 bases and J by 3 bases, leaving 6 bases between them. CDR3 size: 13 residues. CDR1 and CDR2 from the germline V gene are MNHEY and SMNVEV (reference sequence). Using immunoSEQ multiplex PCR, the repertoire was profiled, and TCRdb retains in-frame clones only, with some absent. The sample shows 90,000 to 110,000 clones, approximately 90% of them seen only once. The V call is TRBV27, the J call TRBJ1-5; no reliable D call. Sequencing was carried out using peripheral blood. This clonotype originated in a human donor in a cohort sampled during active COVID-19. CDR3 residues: CASSFSNNQPQHF. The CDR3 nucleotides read TGTGCCAGCAGTTTTAGTAACAATCAGCCCCAGCATTTT.